Described below is a single T cell receptor beta chain sequence and its context. Its cognate antigen is unknown. The data derive from a study of shared clonotypes between healthy human individuals. This table comes from immunoSEQ multiplex PCR, and its TCRdb copy is limited to in-frame clones, with some not included. The repertoire holds 850,000 to 1,200,000 clones, with about 75% as singletons. Study-wide findings and caveats: Sampling covered blood only; tissue repertoires likely differ.

V was clipped by 3 bases and J by 5 bases, with 16 bases between them. Germline V gene sequence: CDR1 SQVTM, CDR2 ANQGSEA. This CDR3 is built from 14 residues. Sequencing was performed on memory CD4+ T cells sorted from blood. Subset meaning: CD45RA-negative fraction. The sequence derives from a man aged 18 to 35 in good health. The genes are TRBV29-1 and TRBJ2-5, with D possibly TRBD1 on 8 matching bases. DNA of the CDR3: TGCAGCGTTGACCACAGGGGGGGTCCGGAGACCCAGTACTTC. It specifies CSVDHRGGPETQYF. Combining the CDR3 with reference TRBV29-1 and TRBJ2-5 gives the whole variable domain SAVISQKPSRDICQRGTSLTIQCQVDSQVTMMFWYRQQPGQSLTLIATANQGSEATYESGFVIDKFPISRPNLTFSTLTVSNMSPEDSSIYLCSVDHRGGPETQYFGPGTRLLVL.